The clone carrying this T cell receptor (beta chain) was counted a few times. The antigen is unknown. TCRdb fed the RT-PCR reads into MiXCR, producing one record per CDR3 protein. The table shows some 190,000 distinct CDR3 sequences, with approximately 15% occurring only once. The CDR3 loop spans 13 amino acids. Trimming shortened V by 7 bases and J by 0 bases, and 9 bases separated the two germline ends. Germline CDR1 reads SGHRS; CDR2 reads YFSETQ. This record comes from a study of response to subunit inactivated influenza vaccine. General study results and limits: Only a handful of new T cells, the authors suggested, are recruited with each seasonal influenza vaccination.

Here the sequenced sample was CD8+ T cells sorted from PBMCs, taken roughly 5 days after vaccination. The sequence was collected from a man in his fifties who received an inactivated influenza vaccine. This chain uses TRBV5-1 with TRBJ2-3, with a possible D match to TRBD1 (6 bases). This CDR3 is CASRDTSTDTQYF. CDR3 nucleotide sequence: TGCGCCAGCCGGGACACTAGCACAGATACGCAGTATTTT.